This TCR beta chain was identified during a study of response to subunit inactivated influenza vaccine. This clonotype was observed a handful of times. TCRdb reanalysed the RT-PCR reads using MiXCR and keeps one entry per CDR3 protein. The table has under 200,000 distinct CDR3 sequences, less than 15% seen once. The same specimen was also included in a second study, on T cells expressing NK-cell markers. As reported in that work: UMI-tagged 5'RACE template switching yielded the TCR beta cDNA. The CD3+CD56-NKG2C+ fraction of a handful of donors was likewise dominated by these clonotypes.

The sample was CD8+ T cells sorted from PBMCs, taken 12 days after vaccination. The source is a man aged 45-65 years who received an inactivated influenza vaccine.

The CDR3 sequence is CASSRQGDQHF. The CDR3 DNA reads TGTGCCAGCAGCCGACAGGGGGACCAGCATTTT. J is TRBJ1-5 and V is TRBV6-6; TRBD1 matches at 9 bases. J gave up 12 bases and V 6 bases, and 3 bases lay outside the gene matches. Per germline, CDR1 MNHNY and CDR2 SVGAGI (reference sequence). This CDR3 is 11 amino acids long.